This is a list of T cell receptor beta chains from one sample in a study of cytomegalovirus exposure and HLA in healthy donors. TCRdb's table, derived via immunoSEQ multiplex PCR, lists solely in-frame clones and lacks some. The table records some 150,000 clones, over 75% of them present only once. The sequencing sample was made of PBMCs. The receptors come from a middle-aged woman in good health and CMV-seropositive. Each CDR3 is given with its conserved first and last residue. A D gene is named only where the DNA matches it firmly. Rows give clone size only sometimes, using once, few, many, or a class for an expanded clone.

clone_size	d_call	v_call	j_call	cdr3_nt	cdr3_aa
NA	TRBD2	TRBV9	TRBJ2-7	TGTGCCAGCAGCCTCCAAGCGGGGCAAAACTACGAGCAGTACTTC	CASSLQAGQNYEQYF
NA	NA	TRBV9	TRBJ2-3	TGTGCCAGCAGCTGGTCAGATGATACGCAGTATTTT	CASSWSDDTQYF
once	TRBD2	TRBV5-1	TRBJ2-3	TGCGCCAGCAGCTTGGACCCCTTTGGGGCTAGCGGGAATTTCGCAGATACGCAGTATTTT	CASSLDPFGASGNFADTQYF
NA	NA	TRBV15	TRBJ1-4	TGTGCCACCAGCACCGTGGGGCAGGGCGATGAAAAACTGTTTTTT	CATSTVGQGDEKLFF
NA	TRBD2	TRBV11-3	TRBJ2-1	TGTGCCAGCAGCTTAGGGGGGAGGGTAGGTGAGCAGTTCTTC	CASSLGGRVGEQFF
NA	NA	TRBV6-1	TRBJ1-5	TGTGCCAGCAGCGAAGCAGGAGGCAATCAGCCCCAGCATTTT	CASSEAGGNQPQHF
NA	TRBD2	TRBV5-8	TRBJ2-3	TGTGCCAGCAGCTTTAGACTAGCGGGAGTGGGGTCAGATACGCAGTATTTT	CASSFRLAGVGSDTQYF
NA	TRBD2	TRBV2	TRBJ2-7	TGTGCCAGCAGGGGACTAGCTGTACCCTACGAGCAGTACTTC	CASRGLAVPYEQYF
few	NA	TRBV4-2	TRBJ1-4	TGTGCCAGCAGCCAAGAAAGACAGTCTAATGAAAAACTGTTTTTT	CASSQERQSNEKLFF
few	NA	TRBV6-5	TRBJ1-1	TGTGCCAGCAGTTACTCGTCGGGGTTGGGGAACACTGAAGCTTTCTTT	CASSYSSGLGNTEAFF
once	TRBD1	TRBV18	TRBJ1-4	TGTGCCAGCTCAAGGGACAGGGAAGATGAAAAACTGTTTTTT	CASSRDREDEKLFF
NA	TRBD2	TRBV6-1	TRBJ2-1	TGTGCCAGCAGTGGCCAGGTAGGAGTAGCGGGAGCTAGGCAGTTCTTC	CASSGQVGVAGARQFF
NA	TRBD1	TRBV4-1	TRBJ1-2	TGCGCCACCACAGGGGGCGCGGGCTATGGCTACACCTTC	CATTGGAGYGYTF
NA	TRBD1	TRBV30	TRBJ1-6	TGTGCCTGGAGTCTGGGACAGGGTAATTCACCCCTCCACTTT	CAWSLGQGNSPLHF
NA	NA	TRBV5-1	TRBJ1-2	TGCGCCAGCAGTCCCCCGGGGGAAGGCTATGGCTACACCTTC	CASSPPGEGYGYTF
NA	NA	TRBV25-1	TRBJ1-2	TGTGCCAGCAGTGAAAACAGGCGGAACTATGGCTACACCTTC	CASSENRRNYGYTF
NA	NA	TRBV7-2	TRBJ1-1	TGTGCCAGCAGCGTAAACAGGGCGAACACTGAAGCTTTCTTT	CASSVNRANTEAFF
NA	NA	TRBV4-2	TRBJ2-7	TGTGCCAGCAGCCAAGATAGTAGGGGATTAGTTGGGACCTACGAGCAGTACTTC	CASSQDSRGLVGTYEQYF
NA	NA	TRBV7-8	TRBJ2-5	TGTGCCAGCAGCCCCAAGTGGGGGGAAGAGACCCAGTACTTC	CASSPKWGEETQYF
NA	TRBD2	TRBV7-9	TRBJ2-3	TGTGCCAGCAGCCCCCCGACTAGCGGGAGGGCGGTTACGCAGTATTTT	CASSPPTSGRAVTQYF
once	TRBD1	TRBV27	TRBJ1-5	TGTGCCAGCAGTTTGGACAGGGGAAATCAGCCCCAGCATTTT	CASSLDRGNQPQHF
NA	NA	TRBV29-1	TRBJ2-3	TGCAGCGTCACGGGATACCCCCACGGGACGCAGTATTTT	CSVTGYPHGTQYF
NA	TRBD2	TRBV5-6	TRBJ2-1	TGTGCCAGCTCCTCCCTAGCGGGAGCCTCCCATTACAATGAGCAGTTCTTC	CASSSLAGASHYNEQFF
few	TRBD1	TRBV6-7	TRBJ1-1	TGTGCCAGCAGTTACTCACAGGGGGGCACTGAAGCTTTCTTT	CASSYSQGGTEAFF
NA	TRBD1	TRBV30	TRBJ2-6	TGTGCCTGGAGGGCAGGGGGAGTTGGGGCCAACGTCCTGACTTTC	CAWRAGGVGANVLTF
NA	TRBD2	TRBV13	TRBJ2-3	TGTGCCAGCAGCCCCCGGGGAAGCGGGAGGGCCGAAGATACGCAGTATTTT	CASSPRGSGRAEDTQYF
NA	TRBD2	TRBV7-9	TRBJ2-7	TGTGCCAGCAGCTCCCGACTAGCGGGCCTCTCCTACGAGCAGTACTTC	CASSSRLAGLSYEQYF
few	NA	TRBV29-1	TRBJ1-2	TGCAGCGTTGGGGGAGGGGGGGTGAATGGCTACACCTTC	CSVGGGGVNGYTF
NA	NA	TRBV5-1	TRBJ2-7	TGCGCCAGCAACTCAGGGGAGTACGGACCCTACGAGCAGTACTTC	CASNSGEYGPYEQYF
NA	NA	TRBV19	TRBJ2-7	TGTGCCAGTAGTATGGTCGAGGGCTACGAGCAGTACTTC	CASSMVEGYEQYF
once	NA	TRBV6-1	TRBJ2-7	TGTGCCAGCATCCTCGGAGGCAGCTCCTACGAGCAGTACTTC	CASILGGSSYEQYF
NA	TRBD1	TRBV4-1	TRBJ2-1	TGCGCCAGCAGCCACAACTCGGGACAGGGGGCTAGTAGCGACAATGAGCAGTTCTTC	CASSHNSGQGASSDNEQFF
NA	NA	TRBV14	TRBJ1-4	TGTGCCAGCAGCCATCGCAGGGCAACTAATGAAAAACTGTTTTTT	CASSHRRATNEKLFF
NA	TRBD2	TRBV27	TRBJ2-7	TGTGCCAGCAGGGCAGGAGCGGGAGGCTACGAGCAGTACTTC	CASRAGAGGYEQYF
NA	NA	TRBV7-2	TRBJ2-7	TGTGCCAGCAGCCAATCGGGACAAGGTAGTTACGAGCAGTACTTC	CASSQSGQGSYEQYF
few	TRBD2	TRBV5-1	TRBJ2-1	TGCGCCAGCAGCCGACTGGGGAGCGGGGAAAATGAGCAGTTCTTC	CASSRLGSGENEQFF
NA	TRBD2	TRBV7-8	TRBJ2-1	TGTGCCAGCACCGAGGGGACGCGGGAGGGGAGCTCCTACAATGAGCAGTTCTTC	CASTEGTREGSSYNEQFF
NA	TRBD2	TRBV11-2	TRBJ2-5	TGTGCCAGCAGCGCCAGGCCTAGCGGGAGGGGGGAGACCCAGTACTTC	CASSARPSGRGETQYF
once	NA	TRBV7-8	TRBJ2-2	TGTGCCAGCAGCTTAGAGGAGGGTCGTGGCGGGGAGCTGTTTTTT	CASSLEEGRGGELFF
once	NA	TRBV6-5	TRBJ1-1	TGTGCCAGCAGTTATCGCGGGCCGAACACTGAAGCTTTCTTT	CASSYRGPNTEAFF
NA	NA	TRBV7-3	TRBJ2-6	TGTGCCAGCAGCCCCCCCTCGTCTGGGGCCAACGTCCTGACTTTC	CASSPPSSGANVLTF
NA	NA	TRBV7-8	TRBJ2-7	TGTGCCAGCAGCTTAGGAGGTCCTAGCTCCTACGAGCAGTACTTC	CASSLGGPSSYEQYF
NA	TRBD1	TRBV5-1	TRBJ2-7	TGCGCCAGCAGCCCCGGAGACAGGGCGTCCTACGAGCAGTACTTC	CASSPGDRASYEQYF
once	NA	TRBV7-9	TRBJ1-1	TGTGCCAGCAGCCCGGACAGCTGGCGGGCTTTCTTT	CASSPDSWRAFF
NA	TRBD2	TRBV9	TRBJ2-3	TGTGCCAGCAGCGTAGGACTAGCGGGGGCCACAGATACGCAGTATTTT	CASSVGLAGATDTQYF
NA	NA	TRBV5-4	TRBJ2-3	TGTGCCAGCAGCTTCGCGCGGAGAAGCACAGATACGCAGTATTTT	CASSFARRSTDTQYF
NA	NA	TRBV5-6	TRBJ2-3	TGTGCCAGCAGCTTGGGTCTAGGCACAGATACGCAGTATTTT	CASSLGLGTDTQYF
NA	TRBD2	TRBV7-3	TRBJ2-1	TGTGCCAGCAGCTTAACTCCTAGCGGGAGTATGGCCTACAATGAGCAGTTCTTC	CASSLTPSGSMAYNEQFF
few	TRBD2	TRBV30	TRBJ2-7	TGTGCCTTAACTAGCGGGAGCCAAACTTCCTACGAGCAGTACTTC	CALTSGSQTSYEQYF
NA	TRBD1	TRBV6-4	TRBJ2-1	TGTGCCAGCAGTGCAAGGACAGGGAGTAATGAGCAGTTCTTC	CASSARTGSNEQFF
NA	NA	TRBV21-1	TRBJ2-7	TGTGCCAGCAGCAAAAAGGTGTGGGGGGACTACTTAGGCGGCTCCTACGAGCAGTACTTC	CASSKKVWGDYLGGSYEQYF
NA	NA	TRBV28	TRBJ2-1	TGTGCCAGCAGTGAGCATTCTGGCCCGAGGTACAATGAGCAGTTCTTC	CASSEHSGPRYNEQFF
NA	NA	TRBV27	TRBJ2-7	TGTGCCAGCAGTTTCGGACAGAGGTACGAGCAGTACTTC	CASSFGQRYEQYF
NA	NA	TRBV14	TRBJ2-7	TGTGCCAGCAGCCGGACAGTCATCGAGCAGTACTTC	CASSRTVIEQYF
NA	NA	TRBV29-1	TRBJ2-5	TGCAGCGCCATTCCGGGGGAAGAGACCCAGTACTTC	CSAIPGEETQYF
NA	TRBD1	TRBV27	TRBJ2-7	TGTGCCAGCAGTTCCCGGGGACAGGGTCCCTACGAGCAGTACTTC	CASSSRGQGPYEQYF
NA	NA	TRBV6-5	TRBJ1-4	TGTGCCAGCAGTCGGACAGCCAGTAATGAAAAACTGTTTTTT	CASSRTASNEKLFF
NA	NA	TRBV7-9	TRBJ2-1	TGTGCCAGCAGCCCCGATTGGACTATTGAGCAGTTCTTC	CASSPDWTIEQFF
NA	NA	TRBV7-9	TRBJ2-7	TGTGCCAGCAGCTTAGTAGGAGCTGTGGCGAACTACGAGCAGTACTTC	CASSLVGAVANYEQYF
NA	NA	TRBV2	TRBJ1-5	TGTGCCAGCAGTGAAGGGGCCGTTAGCAATCAGCCCCAGCATTTT	CASSEGAVSNQPQHF